A single sample gave rise to the 3 T cell receptor beta chains below, sequenced in a study of immune heterogeneity within non-small cell lung tumors. The TCR beta CDR3 region underwent multiplex PCR amplification with 32 V and 13 J primers. A single record per CDR3 protein comes from TCRdb applying MiXCR to the multiplex PCR reads. The data contain over 30,000 distinct CDR3 sequences, around 30% of them seen just once; the ten biggest clones take up around 4.1%. Template material comprised bulk tumor genomic DNA at around 600 ng per sample. Several biopsies per primary tumor, spaced far apart, were taken during surgery. The cohort was untreated, with newly diagnosed non-small cell lung cancer undergoing curative surgery. The sequenced sample was lung tumor tissue. These receptors all come from a man aged 40-49 years with non-small cell lung cancer.

The rearrangement links TRBV9 to TRBJ1-1; D unresolved. The CDR3 sequence is 16 residues long. V shed 0 bases and J shed 5 bases, with 17 bases lying between them. In germline, CDR1 is SGDLS, CDR2 YYNGEE. The CDR3 reads CASSVGSVLGETEAFF. The CDR3, as DNA: TGTGCCAGCAGCGTAGGGAGTGTACTCGGGGAAACTGAAGCTTTCTTT.

Comments on this clonotype: Given a much more abundant clone one base away, this may be a read error. It is likely a read error, because the conserved phenylalanine at the end of the CDR3 is missing. The J gene is TRBJ2-6, the V gene TRBV19; 11 bases line up with TRBD1. The ends lost 6 bases at V and 0 bases at J; junction bases unmatched: 4. The CDR3 loop spans 17 amino acids. Per germline, CDR1 LNHDA and CDR2 SQIVND (reference sequence). The CDR3 here is CASRPGTGGSGANVLTL. In DNA, the CDR3 is TGTGCCAGTAGGCCCGGGACAGGGGGCTCTGGGGCCAACGTCCTGACTCTC.

This clonotype was seen only once. The V gene is TRBV28, the J gene TRBJ2-1, with D perhaps matching TRBD2 (5 bases). The CDR3 has 16 amino acids. The V gene's germline CDR1 is MDHEN and CDR2 SYDVKM. The ends were cut back, 4 bases at V and 8 bases at J, with 21 bases in the middle. The CDR3, as DNA: TGTGCCAGCAGTTCCCCCGGGGTAGCGATCGACGATGAGCAGTTCTTC. It yields the protein CASSSPGVAIDDEQFF. Filled out from reference TRBV28 and TRBJ2-1, the complete variable domain reads DVKVTQSSRYLVKRTGEKVFLECVQDMDHENMFWYRQDPGLGLRLIYFSYDVKMKEKGDIPEGYSVSREKKERFSLILESASTNQTSMYLCASSSPGVAIDDEQFFGPGTRLTVL.